Detailed here is one T cell receptor beta chain. The sample originates from a study of blood T cell repertoires in COVID-19. On the study more broadly: Italy, Spain and the United States were the sources of the convalescent and acute COVID-19 samples. From T cells, B-cell-depleted T cells, or PBMCs came the material, which was cDNA or gDNA.

Method: immunoSEQ multiplex PCR; TCRdb's copy keeps in-frame clones and lacks some. The data hold some 290,000 clones, with 70% to 90% observed a single time. The TCR sequence derives from a man in his sixties who had recovered from COVID-19. Material: peripheral blood.

CDR3 sequence reads: CASTYSPGGNEQYF. CDR3 coding DNA: TGTGCCAGCACCTACTCACCAGGGGGGAACGAGCAGTACTTC. The rearrangement joins TRBV7-2 to TRBJ2-7, with D possibly TRBD1 on 7 matching bases. CDR1 is SGHTA, CDR2 FQGNSA, per germline. CDR3 length: 14 amino acids. Trimming left V 7 bases short and J 5 bases short, with 18 bases between.